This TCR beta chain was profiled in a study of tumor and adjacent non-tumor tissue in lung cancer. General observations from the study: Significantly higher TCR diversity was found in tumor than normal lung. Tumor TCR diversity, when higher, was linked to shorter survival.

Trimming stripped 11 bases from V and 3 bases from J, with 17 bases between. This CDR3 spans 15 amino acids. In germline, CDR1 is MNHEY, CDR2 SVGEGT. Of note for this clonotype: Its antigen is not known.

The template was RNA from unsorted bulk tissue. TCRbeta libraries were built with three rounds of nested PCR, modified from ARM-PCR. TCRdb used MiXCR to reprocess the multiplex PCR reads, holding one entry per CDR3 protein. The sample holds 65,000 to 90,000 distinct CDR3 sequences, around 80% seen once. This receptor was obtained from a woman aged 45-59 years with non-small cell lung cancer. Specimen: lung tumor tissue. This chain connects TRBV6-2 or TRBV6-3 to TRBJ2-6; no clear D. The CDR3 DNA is TGTGCCGGCACTTCCCACCCCGGTGGGGCCAACGTCCTGACTTTC. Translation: CAGTSHPGGANVLTF.